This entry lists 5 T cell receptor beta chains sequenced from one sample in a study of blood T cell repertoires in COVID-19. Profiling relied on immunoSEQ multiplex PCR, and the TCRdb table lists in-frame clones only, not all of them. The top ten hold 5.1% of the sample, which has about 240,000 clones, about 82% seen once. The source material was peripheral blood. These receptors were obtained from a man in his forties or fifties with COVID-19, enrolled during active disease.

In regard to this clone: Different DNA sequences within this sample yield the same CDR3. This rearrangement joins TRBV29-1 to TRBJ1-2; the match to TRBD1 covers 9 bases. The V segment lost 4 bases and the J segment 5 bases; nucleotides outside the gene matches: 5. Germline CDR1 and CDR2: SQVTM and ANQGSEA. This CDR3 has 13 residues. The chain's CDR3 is CSVGGGQGYGYTF. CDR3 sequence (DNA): TGCAGCGTTGGAGGGGGACAGGGTTATGGCTACACCTTC.

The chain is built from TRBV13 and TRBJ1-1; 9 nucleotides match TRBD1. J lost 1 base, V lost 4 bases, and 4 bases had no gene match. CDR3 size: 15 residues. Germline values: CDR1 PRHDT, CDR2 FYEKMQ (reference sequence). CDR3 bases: TGTGCCAGCAGCTCCGGGACAGGGAAGAACACTGAAGCTTTCTTT. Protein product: CASSSGTGKNTEAFF. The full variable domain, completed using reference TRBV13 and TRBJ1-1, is AAGVIQSPRHLIKEKRETATLKCYPIPRHDTVYWYQQGPGQDPQFLISFYEKMQSDKGSIPDRFSAQQFSDYHSELNMSSLELGDSALYFCASSSGTGKNTEAFFGQGTRLTVV.

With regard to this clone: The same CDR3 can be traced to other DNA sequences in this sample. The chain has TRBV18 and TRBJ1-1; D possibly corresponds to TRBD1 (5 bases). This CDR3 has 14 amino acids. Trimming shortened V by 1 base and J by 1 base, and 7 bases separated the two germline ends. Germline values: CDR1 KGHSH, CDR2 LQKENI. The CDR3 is CASSPLTGNTEAFF. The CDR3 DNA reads TGTGCCAGCTCACCACTTACAGGGAACACTGAAGCTTTCTTT.

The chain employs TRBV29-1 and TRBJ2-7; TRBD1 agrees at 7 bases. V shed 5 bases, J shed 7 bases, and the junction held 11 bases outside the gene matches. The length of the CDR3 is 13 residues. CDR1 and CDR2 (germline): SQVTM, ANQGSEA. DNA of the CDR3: TGCAGCGTTCGCCGGGACAGCCGTGGTGAGCAGTACTTC. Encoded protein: CSVRRDSRGEQYF.

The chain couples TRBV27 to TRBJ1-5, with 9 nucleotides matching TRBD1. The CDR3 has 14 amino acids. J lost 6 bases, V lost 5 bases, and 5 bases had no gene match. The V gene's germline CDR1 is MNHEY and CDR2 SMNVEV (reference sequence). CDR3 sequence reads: CASSAGTGFQPQHF. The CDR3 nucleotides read TGTGCCAGCAGTGCCGGGACAGGGTTTCAGCCCCAGCATTTT.